A selection of T cell receptor beta chains follows, all from one sample in a study of T cell repertoires in cytomegalovirus infection. One entry per CDR3 protein, called by TCRdb with MiXCR from the reads. The data show under 250,000 distinct CDR3 sequences, around an eighth seen once. Sequences were obtained from PBMCs. The receptors here all came from a human donor in good health (CMV status not recorded). Some clones in this sample may be carry-over from other donors' samples. Both conserved end residues are part of each CDR3. Each record gives: J gene, clone size, V gene, D gene, CDR3 protein, CDR3 DNA. The D gene is left open where the match is weak. Expanded clones get a size class; other rows say once, few or many, or leave the size out.

TRBJ2-2 | - | TRBV30 | - | CAWTFGGVRTGELFF | TGTGCCTGGACGTTCGGGGGCGTACGCACCGGGGAGCTGTTTTTT
TRBJ1-5 | - | TRBV5-5 | - | CASSFTDSNQPQHF | TGTGCCAGCAGCTTCACGGACTCCAATCAGCCCCAGCATTTT
TRBJ1-5 | many | TRBV19 | - | CASSGMGGGNQPQHF | TGTGCCAGTAGTGGAATGGGAGGGGGCAATCAGCCCCAGCATTTT
TRBJ1-1 | - | TRBV30 | TRBD1 | CAWDRGQNTEAFF | TGTGCCTGGGACAGGGGGCAGAACACTGAAGCTTTCTTT
TRBJ2-5 | - | TRBV20-1 | TRBD1 | CSVGGTGHQETQYF | TGCAGTGTCGGGGGGACAGGGCACCAAGAGACCCAGTACTTC
TRBJ2-5 | - | TRBV19 | - | CASSIRRDQETQYF | TGTGCCAGTAGTATAAGAAGGGACCAAGAGACCCAGTACTTC
TRBJ1-1 | many | TRBV4-3 | TRBD1 | CASSHPTGFGTEAFF | TGCGCCAGCAGCCACCCGACAGGGTTCGGAACTGAAGCTTTCTTT
TRBJ2-7 | many | TRBV3-1 | TRBD1 | CASSQLLTGPREQYF | TGTGCCAGCAGCCAACTTTTGACAGGGCCAAGGGAGCAGTACTTC
TRBJ2-1 | many | TRBV28 | - | CASSSPLEAYNEQFF | TGTGCCAGCAGTTCGCCTTTAGAGGCCTACAATGAGCAGTTCTTC
TRBJ1-1 | many | TRBV7-2 | TRBD1 | CASSPIQGRFTEAFF | TGTGCCAGCAGCCCTATACAGGGGAGGTTCACTGAAGCTTTCTTT
TRBJ1-2 | - | TRBV7-2 | - | CASSEFNYGYTF | TGTGCCAGCAGCGAGTTCAACTATGGCTACACCTTC
TRBJ2-7 | few | TRBV28 | - | CASRGFGGTYEQYF | TGTGCCAGCAGGGGGTTTGGGGGAACCTACGAGCAGTACTTC
TRBJ1-1 | - | TRBV20-1 | TRBD1 | CSATGGPEAFF | TGCAGTGCTACAGGGGGCCCTGAAGCTTTCTTT
TRBJ2-5 | many | TRBV5-1 | - | CASSLGPILEETQYF | TGCGCCAGCAGCTTGGGACCGATTCTCGAAGAGACCCAGTACTTC
TRBJ2-1 | - | TRBV5-5 | TRBD1 | CASSSGQGEWNEQFF | TGTGCCAGCAGCTCGGGACAGGGGGAGTGGAATGAGCAGTTCTTC
TRBJ1-1 | many | TRBV19 | TRBD1 | CASFPQGRTEAFF | TGTGCCAGTTTCCCACAGGGGCGGACTGAAGCTTTCTTT
TRBJ1-1 | many | TRBV7-2 | - | CASSLDRPEAFF | TGTGCCAGCAGCTTGGACAGACCTGAAGCTTTCTTT
TRBJ2-7 | many | TRBV7-2 | - | CASSSGRGGSYEQYF | TGTGCCAGCAGCTCTGGGCGAGGGGGATCCTACGAGCAGTACTTC
TRBJ1-6 | medium-sized | TRBV7-2 | - | CASSLEADYNSPLHF | TGTGCCAGCAGCTTAGAGGCAGACTATAATTCACCCCTCCACTTT
TRBJ2-2 | many | TRBV19 | TRBD1 | CASSTTGAGELFF | TGTGCCAGTAGTACAACAGGGGCCGGGGAGCTGTTTTTT
TRBJ1-4 | few | TRBV19 | - | CASSIQAIGEKLFF | TGTGCCAGTAGTATCCAGGCTATAGGTGAAAAACTGTTTTTT
TRBJ1-4 | many | TRBV28 | - | CASSPLPGRVGEKLFF | TGTGCCAGCAGTCCCTTGCCGGGCAGGGTAGGTGAAAAACTGTTTTTT
TRBJ2-3 | many | TRBV7-9 | - | CASSLARGGLRTDTQYF | TGTGCCAGCAGCTTAGCGCGCGGGGGCTTACGCACAGATACGCAGTATTTT
TRBJ1-1 | few | TRBV5-1 | TRBD1 | CASSLVGTGDTEAFF | TGCGCCAGCAGCTTGGTGGGGACAGGGGACACTGAAGCTTTCTTT
TRBJ1-1 | medium-sized | TRBV7-2 | - | CASSPSGTEAFF | TGTGCCAGCAGCCCGTCGGGGACTGAAGCTTTCTTT
TRBJ1-6 | many | TRBV4-3 | - | CASSQTSKGTYNSPLHF | TGCGCCAGCAGCCAGACAAGCAAGGGAACCTATAATTCACCCCTCCACTTT
TRBJ1-1 | many | TRBV7-2 | - | CASSLMPEAFF | TGTGCCAGCAGCTTAATGCCTGAAGCTTTCTTT
TRBJ1-2 | - | TRBV27 | - | CAILPQGKGYGYTF | TGTGCCATCCTTCCTCAGGGGAAGGGCTATGGCTACACCTTC
TRBJ2-3 | few | TRBV7-3 | - | CASAGDTDTQYF | TGTGCCAGCGCAGGTGACACAGATACGCAGTATTTT
TRBJ1-1 | - | TRBV9 | - | CASSVGSGTAFF | TGTGCCAGCAGCGTAGGGTCCGGGACAGCTTTCTTT
TRBJ2-2 | many | TRBV7-3 | - | CASSLPQGDYTGELFF | TGTGCCAGCAGCCTCCCCCAGGGGGACTACACCGGGGAGCTGTTTTTT
TRBJ2-6 | few | TRBV28 | TRBD1 | CASIGQGAAGANVLTF | TGTGCCTCAATCGGGCAGGGGGCTGCTGGGGCCAACGTCCTGACTTTC
TRBJ1-5 | many | TRBV12-3/TRBV12-4 | - | CASGGMWPQHF | TGTGCCAGCGGGGGTATGTGGCCCCAGCATTTT
TRBJ1-3 | many | TRBV7-9 | TRBD1 | CASSAGQGLVANTIYF | TGTGCCAGCAGCGCGGGACAGGGTCTCGTTGCCAACACCATATATTTT
TRBJ2-2 | - | TRBV20-1 | - | CSARSQGINTGELFF | TGCAGTGCTAGATCCCAGGGAATAAACACCGGGGAGCTGTTTTTT
TRBJ1-5 | - | TRBV16 | - | CASSRAGGNQPQHF | TGTGCCAGCAGCCGGGCGGGGGGCAATCAGCCCCAGCATTTT
TRBJ1-1 | many | TRBV6-5 | - | CASSYAGENTEAFF | TGTGCCAGCAGTTACGCGGGGGAGAACACTGAAGCTTTCTTT
TRBJ1-2 | few | TRBV5-5 | - | CASSLVGLGYGYTF | TGTGCCAGCAGCTTGGTGGGCTTAGGATATGGCTACACCTTC
TRBJ2-1 | few | TRBV6-1 | - | CASSRTAYPYNEQFF | TGTGCCAGCAGCCGTACGGCCTACCCGTACAATGAGCAGTTCTTC
TRBJ2-4 | many | TRBV6-5 | - | CASSQTDLAKNIQYF | TGTGCCAGCAGTCAGACAGACTTAGCCAAAAACATTCAGTACTTC
TRBJ2-5 | few | TRBV5-4 | - | CASSLDGIGETQYF | TGTGCCAGCAGCTTGGATGGTATCGGGGAGACCCAGTACTTC
TRBJ2-5 | many | TRBV11-2 | TRBD2 | CASSLRRSGDQETQYF | TGTGCCAGCAGCCTCCGCCGTAGCGGGGACCAAGAGACCCAGTACTTC
TRBJ1-1 | few | TRBV6-6 | - | CASSYVIPGANTEAFF | TGTGCCAGCAGTTACGTGATACCTGGGGCCAACACTGAAGCTTTCTTT
TRBJ1-4 | - | TRBV7-9 | TRBD1 | CASRSDRVNEKLFF | TGTGCCAGCAGGTCGGACAGGGTTAATGAAAAACTGTTTTTT
TRBJ1-3 | few | TRBV7-9 | - | CASSPGVGQLGNTIYF | TGTGCCAGCAGCCCCGGGGTCGGGCAGCTTGGAAACACCATATATTTT
TRBJ1-1 | many | TRBV29-1 | - | CSGGFSGRYTNTEAFF | TGCAGCGGAGGGTTCTCGGGGCGTTATACGAACACTGAAGCTTTCTTT
TRBJ1-5 | many | TRBV6-2/TRBV6-3 | - | CASSYSERPLQPQHF | TGTGCCAGCAGTTACTCCGAGAGACCTTTACAGCCCCAGCATTTT
TRBJ1-1 | many | TRBV7-2 | TRBD1 | CASSFDRVNTEAFF | TGTGCCAGCAGCTTCGACAGGGTGAACACTGAAGCTTTCTTT
TRBJ2-3 | few | TRBV29-1 | - | CSVGGSGSGIGDTQYF | TGCAGCGTGGGAGGCAGCGGGTCGGGGATCGGAGATACGCAGTATTTT
TRBJ1-2 | - | TRBV29-1 | - | CSSAGDGYTF | TGCAGCTCGGCGGGCGATGGCTACACCTTC
TRBJ2-7 | - | TRBV6-4 | TRBD1 | CASTTPGTGGGEQYF | TGTGCCAGCACCACTCCCGGGACAGGGGGTGGAGAGCAGTACTTC
TRBJ2-1 | few | TRBV6-5 | - | CASSYFRQGGNEQFF | TGTGCCAGCAGTTACTTCAGACAGGGAGGGAATGAGCAGTTCTTC